This entry is about one T cell receptor (beta chain). Its antigen is not known. V lost 2 bases and J 3 bases, leaving 2 bases between the germline ends. CDR1 is MNHEY, CDR2 SVGEGT, per germline. The CDR3 is 12 residues long. These data belong to a study of T-cell reconstitution after alpha-beta-depleted transplantation in children. General study points: Most T-cell counts and diversity one year after the transplant came from T cells that were newly produced. Some patients showed high day-60 TCRbeta diversity, which derived from surviving recipient T cells and thymic progenitors.

This sample's TCRbeta library carried unique molecular identifier barcodes. TCRdb passed the PCR reads through MiXCR, listing each CDR3 protein once. The table includes 90,000 to 100,000 distinct CDR3 sequences, about 22% detected once. This clonotype was sampled from a boy younger than 10 with acute lymphoblastic leukemia, due to receive a stem cell transplant. The chain recombines TRBV6-2 or TRBV6-3 with TRBJ2-1; D gene ambiguous. Sequences were derived from PBMCs, sampled before TCRalphabeta/CD19-depleted stem cell transplant. This CDR3 is CASSYGYNEQFF. CDR3 DNA: TGTGCCAGCAGTTACGGCTACAATGAGCAGTTCTTC.